This entry lists 18 T cell receptor beta chains sequenced from one sample in a study of cytomegalovirus exposure and HLA in healthy donors. The repertoire was sequenced with immunoSEQ multiplex PCR; TCRdb's copy has only in-frame clones and lacks some. The table has more than 110,000 clones, 86% seen once. The sequencing input was PBMCs. Every receptor here comes from a man aged 18 to 29 in good health and CMV-seronegative.

This chain links TRBV25-1 with TRBJ1-1; TRBD1 aligns across 8 bases. Germline-derived CDR1 and CDR2 are MGHDK and SYGVNS. This CDR3 has 14 residues. V trimming: 4 bases; J trimming: 5 bases; junction bases outside the gene matches: 6. The CDR3 DNA reads as TGTGCCAGCAGTGGCGGACAGGGAAGAACTGAAGCTTTCTTT. It yields the protein CASSGGQGRTEAFF.

The V and J genes are TRBV5-1 and TRBJ2-3; 16 positions match TRBD2. Per germline, CDR1 SGHRS and CDR2 YFSETQ. The CDR3 is 15 amino acids. V lost 5 bases and J lost 12; bases outside the gene matches: 9. The CDR3 sequence: CASRNGTSGGALQYF. The CDR3 DNA reads as TGCGCCAGCAGGAACGGGACTAGCGGGGGGGCACTTCAGTATTTT.

V usage is TRBV6-5 and J usage is TRBJ2-1; possibly TRBD2 for D (5 bases). Germline CDR1 MNHEY, CDR2 SVGAGI. This CDR3 region has 15 residues. Trimming cost V 1 base and J 1 base, with 8 bases left between them. The CDR3 protein is CASSYFGESYNEQFF. DNA of the CDR3: TGTGCCAGCAGTTACTTCGGGGAATCCTACAATGAGCAGTTCTTC.

This rearrangement joins TRBV29-1 to TRBJ1-4; a possible D gene is TRBD1 (6 bases). V was pared by 7 bases and J by 6 bases, with 27 bases between. CDR1 and CDR2 from the germline V gene are SQVTM and ANQGSEA. The CDR3 sequence is 17 residues long. CDR3 nucleotides: TGCAGCGCCACCCGGTGGCAGGGGAGTAACGAGGATGAAAAACTGTTTTTT. It translates to CSATRWQGSNEDEKLFF.

The V and J genes are TRBV7-2 and TRBJ2-7, with 9 bases matching TRBD1. This CDR3 comprises 17 residues. V gave up 4 bases and J gave up 0 bases; unmatched junction bases: 10. Per the germline V gene, CDR1 is SGHTA and CDR2 is FQGNSA. In nucleotides, the CDR3 is TGTGCCAGCAGCTCAACAGGGGGCAGGACTCCCTCCTACGAGCAGTACTTC. Protein sequence: CASSSTGGRTPSYEQYF.

The rearrangement links TRBV5-4 to TRBJ1-2; D might be TRBD1 (5 bases). The CDR3 runs 15 residues. V was cut by 3 bases and J by 7 bases, with 19 bases left in between. Germline CDR1 SGHNT, CDR2 YYREEE (reference sequence). CDR3: CASSSAGRIEAGYTF. CDR3 sequence (DNA): TGTGCCAGCAGCTCGGCGGGACGCATAGAGGCTGGCTACACCTTC.

The genes are TRBV30 and TRBJ1-2; 7 bases match TRBD1. This CDR3 comprises 12 residues. With V trimmed by 8 bases and J by 5 bases, 8 bases remained unmatched. Germline V gene data show CDR1 as GTSNPN and CDR2 as SVGIG (reference sequence). The CDR3 nucleotides are TGTGCCCGCCTCGGGGACAGTTATGGCTACACCTTC. It yields the protein CARLGDSYGYTF.

V is TRBV25-1 and J is TRBJ1-2; 7 nucleotides align to TRBD1. Germline CDR1 and CDR2: MGHDK and SYGVNS. The trim removed 4 bases at V and 8 bases at J, leaving 10 bases unmatched. The CDR3 is 14 residues long. DNA for the CDR3: TGTGCCAGCAGTGGACAGGGAAATTTCGGGGGCTACACCTTC. It codes for CASSGQGNFGGYTF.

The V gene is TRBV11-2, the J gene TRBJ2-5, with D perhaps matching TRBD2 (7 bases). Germline values: CDR1 SGHAT, CDR2 FQNNGV. There are 17 residues in the CDR3. Trimming pared 5 bases from V and 0 bases from J, leaving 19 bases between. The CDR3 DNA is TGTGCCAGCAGCCAAAGGGGGGGCGGAGGGGACCAAGAGACCCAGTACTTC. This encodes CASSQRGGGGDQETQYF.

In its sample, this clone was seen a few times. The V and J genes are TRBV14 and TRBJ1-2; D is unresolved. The length of the CDR3 is 13 residues. V lost 1 base and J lost 8, with 11 bases in between. Germline CDR1 and CDR2: SGHDN and FVKESK. The DNA for the CDR3 is TGTGCCAGCAGCCAAGGTCCACTAGTGGGCTACACCTTC. Translation: CASSQGPLVGYTF.

V and J are TRBV2 and TRBJ2-7, with TRBD2 matching over 12 bases. The CDR3 runs to 14 residues. The germline V gene has CDR1 SNHLY and CDR2 FYNNEI. Unmatched junction bases numbered 2, after V lost 2 bases and J lost 6 bases. The DNA for the CDR3 is TGTGCCAGCAGTGAAAGACTAGCGGGGGCCGAGCAGTACTTC. Protein: CASSERLAGAEQYF.

This clone has just one count. The chain employs TRBV21-1 and TRBJ1-3; the D segment call TRBD1 is taken from the table without a DNA check. TRBV21-1 is recorded as a pseudogene. This CDR3 region has 16 residues. This CDR3 is CARKVAGGGSGNTIYF. In DNA, the CDR3 is TGTGCCAGAAAGGTGGCAGGGGGTGGCTCTGGAAACACCATATATTTT.

The V gene is TRBV21-1, the J gene TRBJ2-7; TRBD1 is taken as the D call from the table, unchecked against the DNA. TRBV21-1 constitutes a pseudogene. The CDR3 loop spans 11 amino acids. Here the CDR3 reads CARDSSYEQYF. The CDR3 DNA reads as TGTGCCAGGGACAGCTCCTACGAGCAGTACTTC.

In this sample, this clone turned up a few times. It differs at one base from a far larger clone, so likely a read error. J is TRBJ2-1 and V is TRBV6-1; D is uncertain. Per the germline V gene, CDR1 is MNHNS and CDR2 is SASEGT. The V end was cut by 3 bases, the J end by 0 bases, with 12 bases between. The CDR3 loop spans 16 amino acids. The CDR3 DNA is TGTGCCAGCAGTGAGCCAGACTCGAGCTCCTACAATGAGCAGTTCTTC. This gives the protein CASSEPDSSSYNEQFF.

This clone was seen once. CDR3 sequence reads: CAISVTSGRSNEQYF. CDR3 DNA: TGTGCCATCAGTGTGACTAGCGGGAGATCTAACGAGCAGTACTTC. This sequence joins TRBV10-3 and TRBJ2-7, with 12 nucleotides matching TRBD2. The CDR3 contains 15 residues. From germline, CDR1 is ENHRY and CDR2 SYGVKD. V gave up 4 bases and J gave up 5 bases; unmatched junction bases: 6.

This sequence joins TRBV7-2 and TRBJ2-2; 8 bases match TRBD1. V trimming: 4 bases; J trimming: 5 bases; junction bases outside the gene matches: 6. Germline-derived CDR1 and CDR2 are SGHTA and FQGNSA. The CDR3 extends over 15 amino acids. The CDR3 loop is CASSSRQGLTGELFF. CDR3 coding DNA: TGTGCCAGCAGCTCCAGACAGGGGTTAACCGGGGAGCTGTTTTTT.

This clone turned up a few times. Here the CDR3 reads CADRGQDTEAFF. As DNA, the CDR3 is TGCGCCGACAGGGGGCAGGACACTGAAGCTTTCTTT. The V call is TRBV23-1, the J call TRBJ1-1; TRBD1 matches at 10 bases. TRBV23-1 qualifies as an ORF whose function is uncertain. The CDR3 has 12 amino acids. Trimming at V came to 11 bases and at J to 3 bases, leaving 3 bases not matched to a gene.

CDR3 residues: CASSLSPESNQPQHF. The DNA for the CDR3 is TGTGCCAGCAGTTTATCGCCAGAAAGCAATCAGCCCCAGCATTTT. The V gene is TRBV27, the J gene TRBJ1-5; no clear D gene. V lost 0 bases and J lost 1, with 7 bases in between. The CDR3 covers 15 residues. Germline values: CDR1 MNHEY, CDR2 SMNVEV (reference sequence).